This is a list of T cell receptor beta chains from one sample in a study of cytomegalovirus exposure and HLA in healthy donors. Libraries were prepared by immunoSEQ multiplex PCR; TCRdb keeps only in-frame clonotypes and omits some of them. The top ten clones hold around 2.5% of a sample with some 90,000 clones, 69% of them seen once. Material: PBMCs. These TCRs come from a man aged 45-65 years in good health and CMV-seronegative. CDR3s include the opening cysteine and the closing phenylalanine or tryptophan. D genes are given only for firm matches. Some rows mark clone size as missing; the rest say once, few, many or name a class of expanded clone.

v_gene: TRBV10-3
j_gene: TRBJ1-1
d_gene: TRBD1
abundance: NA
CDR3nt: TGTGCCATCAGTCCTGACAGGGGCAGGGCTTTCTTT
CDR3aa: CAISPDRGRAFF

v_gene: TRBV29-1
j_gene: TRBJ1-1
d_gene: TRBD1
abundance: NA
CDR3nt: TGCAGCGTAGGTTCAGGGGGCGCGGAAGCTTTCTTT
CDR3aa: CSVGSGGAEAFF

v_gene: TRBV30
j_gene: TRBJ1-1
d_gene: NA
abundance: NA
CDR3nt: TGTGCCTGGAGCCGCACCGGGGGGTGGACTGAAGCTTTCTTT
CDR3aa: CAWSRTGGWTEAFF

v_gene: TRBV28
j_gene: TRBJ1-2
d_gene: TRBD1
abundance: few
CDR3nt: TGTGCCAGCAGATCCGGACAGGGGGGGGGAGGCTACACCTTC
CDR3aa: CASRSGQGGGGYTF

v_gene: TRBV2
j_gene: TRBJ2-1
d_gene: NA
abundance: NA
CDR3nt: TGTGCCAGCAGAGTCGGAGCGGCAGAGCAGTTCTTC
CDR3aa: CASRVGAAEQFF

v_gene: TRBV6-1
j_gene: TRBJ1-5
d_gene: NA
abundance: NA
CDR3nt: TGTGCCAGTACAGGTTCAGTCAATCAGCCCCAGCATTTT
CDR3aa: CASTGSVNQPQHF

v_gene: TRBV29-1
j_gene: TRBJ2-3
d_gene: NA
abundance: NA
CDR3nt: TGCAGCGGGTTACAGGGCACAGATACGCAGTATTTT
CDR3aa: CSGLQGTDTQYF

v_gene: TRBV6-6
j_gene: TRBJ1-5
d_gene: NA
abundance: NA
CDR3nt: TGTGCCAGCAGTTACGGGGACAACTATCAGCCCCAGCATTTT
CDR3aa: CASSYGDNYQPQHF

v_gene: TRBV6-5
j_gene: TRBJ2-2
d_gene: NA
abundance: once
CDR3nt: TGTGCCAGCAGATCCCTCCCCGGGGAGCTGTTTTTT
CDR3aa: CASRSLPGELFF

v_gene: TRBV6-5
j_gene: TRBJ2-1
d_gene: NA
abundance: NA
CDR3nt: TGTGCCAGCAGTTACTCGCGGGGGCCCGATCGGAAGCAGTTCTTC
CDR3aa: CASSYSRGPDRKQFF

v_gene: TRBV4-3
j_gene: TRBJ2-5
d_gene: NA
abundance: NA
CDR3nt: TGCGCCAGCAGCCACCAGATAGGGGTAGGGGAGACCCAGTACTTC
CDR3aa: CASSHQIGVGETQYF

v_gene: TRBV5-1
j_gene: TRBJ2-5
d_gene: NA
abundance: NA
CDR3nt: TGCGCCAGCAGCTTGAGGGCGGGTGAGACCCAGTACTTC
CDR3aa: CASSLRAGETQYF

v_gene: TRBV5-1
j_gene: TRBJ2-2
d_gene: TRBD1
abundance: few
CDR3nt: TGCGCCAGCAGACGGACAGGTCTTAACACCGGGGAGCTGTTTTTT
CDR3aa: CASRRTGLNTGELFF

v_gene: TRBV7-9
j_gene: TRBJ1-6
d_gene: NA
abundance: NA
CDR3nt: TGTGCCAGCACAGGGGTCTATAATTCACCCCTCCACTTT
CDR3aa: CASTGVYNSPLHF

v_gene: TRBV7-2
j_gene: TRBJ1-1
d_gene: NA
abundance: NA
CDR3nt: TGTGCCAGCAGCCTGGACTCGAACACTGAAGCTTTCTTT
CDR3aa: CASSLDSNTEAFF

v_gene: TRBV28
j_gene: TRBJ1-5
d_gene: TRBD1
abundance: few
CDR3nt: TGTGCCAGCAGTTTGAGGGACAGTGAAGAGCCCCAGCATTTT
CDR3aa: CASSLRDSEEPQHF

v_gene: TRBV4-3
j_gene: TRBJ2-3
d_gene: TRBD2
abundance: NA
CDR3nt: TGCGCCAGCAGCCAAGATCTAGCGGGAGCCACAGATACGCAGTATTTT
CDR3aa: CASSQDLAGATDTQYF

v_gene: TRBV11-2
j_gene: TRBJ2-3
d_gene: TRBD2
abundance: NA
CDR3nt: TGTGCCAGCAGCCGGACTAGGTCAACAGATACGCAGTATTTT
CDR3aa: CASSRTRSTDTQYF

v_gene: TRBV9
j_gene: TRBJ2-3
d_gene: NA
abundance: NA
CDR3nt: TGTGCCAGCAGTCTAGGAATTACTAGCACAGATACGCAGTATTTT
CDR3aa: CASSLGITSTDTQYF

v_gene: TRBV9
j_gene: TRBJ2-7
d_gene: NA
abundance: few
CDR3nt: TGTGCCAGCAGCGTAGGAAGAGAGCCCTCCCCCTACGAGCAGTACTTC
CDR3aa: CASSVGREPSPYEQYF

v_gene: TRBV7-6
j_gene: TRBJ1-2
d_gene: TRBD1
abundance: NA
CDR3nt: TGTGCCAGCAGCTTAGCTACAGGGGTTGGCTACACCTTC
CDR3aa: CASSLATGVGYTF

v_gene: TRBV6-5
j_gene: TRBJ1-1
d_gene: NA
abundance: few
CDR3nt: TGTGCCAGCAAGCGCCAGGGGAAAACTGAAGCTTTCTTT
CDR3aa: CASKRQGKTEAFF

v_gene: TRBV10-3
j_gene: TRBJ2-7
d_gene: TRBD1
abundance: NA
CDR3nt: TGTGCCATCAGTCGCCCTCGACAGGGAACCTACGAGCAGTACTTC
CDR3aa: CAISRPRQGTYEQYF

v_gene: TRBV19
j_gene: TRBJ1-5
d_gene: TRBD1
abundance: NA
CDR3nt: TGTGCCAGTACTGCTCTGACAGGGTACCAGCCCCAGCATTTT
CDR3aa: CASTALTGYQPQHF

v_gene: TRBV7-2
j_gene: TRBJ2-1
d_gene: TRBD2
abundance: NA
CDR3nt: TGTGCCAGCAGCCCCCGACTAGCGGGGGGGCGGAGCTCCTACAATGAGCAGTTCTTC
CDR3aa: CASSPRLAGGRSSYNEQFF

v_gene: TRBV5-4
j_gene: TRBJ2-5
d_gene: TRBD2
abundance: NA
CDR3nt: TGTGCCAGCAGCTTGGGGGCTAGCGGGAGGCCGGAGACCCAGTACTTC
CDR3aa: CASSLGASGRPETQYF

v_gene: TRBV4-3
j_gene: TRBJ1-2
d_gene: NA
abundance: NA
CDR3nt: TGCGCCAGCAGCCACTCCGCCGCAGTCTATGGCTACACCTTC
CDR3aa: CASSHSAAVYGYTF

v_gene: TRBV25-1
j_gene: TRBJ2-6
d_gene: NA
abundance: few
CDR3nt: TGTGCCAGCATTGGGGCAGGGGATCCCTCTGGGGCCAACGTCCTGACTTTC
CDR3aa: CASIGAGDPSGANVLTF

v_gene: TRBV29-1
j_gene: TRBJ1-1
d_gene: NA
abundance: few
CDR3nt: TGCAGCGTTTTCGGACTGACGAACACTGAAGCTTTCTTT
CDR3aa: CSVFGLTNTEAFF

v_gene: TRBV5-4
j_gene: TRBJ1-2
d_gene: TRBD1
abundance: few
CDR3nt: TGTGCCAGCAGCTTGGAGGAGGGGGCGGTCGGTGGCTACACCTTC
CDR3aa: CASSLEEGAVGGYTF

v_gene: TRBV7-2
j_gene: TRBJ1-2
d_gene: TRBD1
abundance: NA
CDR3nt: TGTGCCAGCAGCGAAGGCCCTAGACAGGGGAACTATGGCTACACCTTC
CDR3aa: CASSEGPRQGNYGYTF